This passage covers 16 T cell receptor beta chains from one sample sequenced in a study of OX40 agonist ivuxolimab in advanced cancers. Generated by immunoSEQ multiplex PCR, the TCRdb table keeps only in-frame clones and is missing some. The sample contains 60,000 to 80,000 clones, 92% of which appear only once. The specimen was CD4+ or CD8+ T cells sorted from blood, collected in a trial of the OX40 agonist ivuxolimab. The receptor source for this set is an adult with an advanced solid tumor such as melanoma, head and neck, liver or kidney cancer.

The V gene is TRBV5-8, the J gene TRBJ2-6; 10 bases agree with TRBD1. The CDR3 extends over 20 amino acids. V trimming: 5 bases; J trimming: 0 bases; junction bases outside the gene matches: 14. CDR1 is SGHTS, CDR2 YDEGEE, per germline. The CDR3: CASRPRQGTGANSGANVLTF. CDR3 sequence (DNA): TGTGCCAGCAGACCTCGGCAGGGGACAGGGGCGAACTCTGGGGCCAACGTCCTGACTTTC.

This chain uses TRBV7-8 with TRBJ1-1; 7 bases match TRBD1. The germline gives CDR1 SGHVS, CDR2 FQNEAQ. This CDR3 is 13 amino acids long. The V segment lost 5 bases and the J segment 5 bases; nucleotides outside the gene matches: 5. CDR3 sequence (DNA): TGTGCCAGCAGCGTCACACAGGGGACTGAAGCTTTCTTT. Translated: CASSVTQGTEAFF.

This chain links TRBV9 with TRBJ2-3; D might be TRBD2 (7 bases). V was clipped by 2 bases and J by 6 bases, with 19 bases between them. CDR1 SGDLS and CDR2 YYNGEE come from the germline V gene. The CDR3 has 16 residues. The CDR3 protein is CASSVFSGGGGDTQYF. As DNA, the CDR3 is TGTGCCAGCAGCGTTTTCTCGGGGGGCGGAGGTGATACGCAGTATTTT.

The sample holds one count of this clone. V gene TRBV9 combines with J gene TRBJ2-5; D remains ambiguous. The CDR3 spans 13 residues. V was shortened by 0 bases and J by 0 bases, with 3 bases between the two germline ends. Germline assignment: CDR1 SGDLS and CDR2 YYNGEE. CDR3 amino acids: CASSVAHQETQYF. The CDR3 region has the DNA TGTGCCAGCAGCGTAGCCCACCAAGAGACCCAGTACTTC.

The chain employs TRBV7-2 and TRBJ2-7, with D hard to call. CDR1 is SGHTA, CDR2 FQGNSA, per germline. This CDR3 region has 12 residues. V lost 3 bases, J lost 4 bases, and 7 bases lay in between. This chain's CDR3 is CASSFLSYEQYF. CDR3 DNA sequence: TGTGCCAGCAGCTTTTTAAGTTACGAGCAGTACTTC. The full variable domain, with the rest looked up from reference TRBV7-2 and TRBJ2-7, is GAGVSQSPSNKVTEKGKDVELRCDPISGHTALYWYRQSLGQGLEFLIYFQGNSAPDKSGLPSDRFSAERTGGSVSTLTIQRTQQEDSAVYLCASSFLSYEQYFGPGTRLTVT.

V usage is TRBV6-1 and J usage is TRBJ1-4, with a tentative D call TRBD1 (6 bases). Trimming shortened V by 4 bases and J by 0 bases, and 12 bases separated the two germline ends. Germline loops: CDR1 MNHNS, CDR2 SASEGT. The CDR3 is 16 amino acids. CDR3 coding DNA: TGTGCCAGCAGTGTCTTCAGGGGATCAACTAATGAAAAACTGTTTTTT. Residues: CASSVFRGSTNEKLFF.

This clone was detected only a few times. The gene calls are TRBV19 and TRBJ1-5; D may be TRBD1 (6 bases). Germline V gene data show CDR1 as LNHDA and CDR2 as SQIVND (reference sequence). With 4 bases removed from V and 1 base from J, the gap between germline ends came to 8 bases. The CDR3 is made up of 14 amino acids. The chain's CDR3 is CASSTGESNQPQHF. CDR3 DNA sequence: TGTGCCAGTAGTACAGGGGAAAGCAATCAGCCCCAGCATTTT.

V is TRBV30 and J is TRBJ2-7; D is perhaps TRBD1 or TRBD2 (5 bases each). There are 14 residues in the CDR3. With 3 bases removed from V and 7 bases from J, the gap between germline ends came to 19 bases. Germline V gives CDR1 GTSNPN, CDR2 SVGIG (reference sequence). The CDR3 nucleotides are TGTGCCTGGAGAGAATCGGGACCGACGGAGGAGCAGTACTTC. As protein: CAWRESGPTEEQYF.

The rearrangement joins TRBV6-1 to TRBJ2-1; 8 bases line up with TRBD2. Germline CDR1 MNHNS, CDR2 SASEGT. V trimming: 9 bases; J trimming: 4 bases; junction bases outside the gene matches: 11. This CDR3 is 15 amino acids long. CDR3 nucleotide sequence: TGTGCCAGTACGGGAGGGGGGGACCTTTACAATGAGCAGTTCTTC. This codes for CASTGGGDLYNEQFF.

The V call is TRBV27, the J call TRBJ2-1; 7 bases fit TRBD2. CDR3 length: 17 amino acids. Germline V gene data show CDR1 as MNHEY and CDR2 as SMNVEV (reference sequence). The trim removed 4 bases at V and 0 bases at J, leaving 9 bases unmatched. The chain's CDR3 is CASSSRRGGSSYNEQFF. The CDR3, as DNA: TGTGCCAGCAGTTCCCGAAGGGGCGGGAGCTCCTACAATGAGCAGTTCTTC.

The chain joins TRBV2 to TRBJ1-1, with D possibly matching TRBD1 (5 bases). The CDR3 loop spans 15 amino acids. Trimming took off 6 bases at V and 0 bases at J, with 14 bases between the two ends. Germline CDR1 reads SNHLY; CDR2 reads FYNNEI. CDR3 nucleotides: TGTGCCAGCAGGCCACGGGGGGGGGTGAACACTGAAGCTTTCTTT. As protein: CASRPRGGVNTEAFF.

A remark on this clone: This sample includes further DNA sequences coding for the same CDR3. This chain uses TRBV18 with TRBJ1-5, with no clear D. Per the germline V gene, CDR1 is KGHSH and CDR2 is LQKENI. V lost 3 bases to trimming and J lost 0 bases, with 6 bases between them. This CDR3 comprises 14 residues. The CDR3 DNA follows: TGTGCCAGCTCACCGGGCTCTAGCAATCAGCCCCAGCATTTT. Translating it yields CASSPGSSNQPQHF.

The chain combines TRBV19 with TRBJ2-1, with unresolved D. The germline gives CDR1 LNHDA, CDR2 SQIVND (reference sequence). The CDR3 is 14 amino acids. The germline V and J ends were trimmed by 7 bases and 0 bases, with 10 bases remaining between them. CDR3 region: CASNDFTSYNEQFF. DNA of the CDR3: TGTGCCAGTAATGACTTCACCTCCTACAATGAGCAGTTCTTC.

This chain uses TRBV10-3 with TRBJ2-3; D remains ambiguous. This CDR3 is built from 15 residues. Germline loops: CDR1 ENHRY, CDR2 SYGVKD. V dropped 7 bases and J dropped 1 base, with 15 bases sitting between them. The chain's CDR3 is CAITREASGTDTQYF. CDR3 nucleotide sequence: TGTGCCATCACGCGAGAGGCCTCTGGCACAGATACGCAGTATTTT.

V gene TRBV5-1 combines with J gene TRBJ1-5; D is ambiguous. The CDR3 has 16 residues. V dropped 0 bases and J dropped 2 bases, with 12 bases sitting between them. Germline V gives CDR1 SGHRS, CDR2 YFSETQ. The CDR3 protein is CASSLAGVGGNQPQHF. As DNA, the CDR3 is TGCGCCAGCAGCTTGGCCGGGGTCGGGGGCAATCAGCCCCAGCATTTT.

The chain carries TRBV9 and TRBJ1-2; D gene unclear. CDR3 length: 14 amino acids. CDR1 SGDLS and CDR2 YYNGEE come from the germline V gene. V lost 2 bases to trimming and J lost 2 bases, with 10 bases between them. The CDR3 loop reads CASSVGGINYGYTF. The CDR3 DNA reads TGTGCCAGCAGCGTCGGTGGGATCAACTATGGCTACACCTTC. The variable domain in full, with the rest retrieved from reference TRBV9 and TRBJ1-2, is DSGVTQTPKHLITATGQRVTLRCSPRSGDLSVYWYQQSLDQGLQFLIQYYNGEERAKGNILERFSAQQFPDLHSELNLSSLELGDSALYFCASSVGGINYGYTFGSGTRLTVV.